Listed below are T cell receptor beta chains from one sample, sequenced in a study of shared clonotypes between healthy human individuals. Assay used: immunoSEQ multiplex PCR; TCRdb lists only in-frame clones, some missing. The sample holds about 470,000 clones; around 79% are singletons and the top ten take approximately 13%. Specimen: PBMCs. The receptors come from a woman aged 40 to 50 in good health. Some clones in this sample may be carry-over from other donors' samples. CDR3s include the opening cysteine and the closing phenylalanine or tryptophan. The D gene is left open where the match is weak. Not all rows give a size; the values are once, few, many and, for expanded clones, a class.

>TRBJ1-2|-|TRBV19|-
CASSIGSNYGYTF
TGCGCCAGTAGTATTGGCAGCAACTATGGCTACACCTTC
>TRBJ2-6|-|TRBV11-1|TRBD1
CASSLRDRVSGANVLTF
TGTGCCAGCAGCTTAAGGGACAGGGTCTCTGGGGCCAACGTCCTGACTTTC
>TRBJ2-1|-|TRBV7-2|TRBD2
CASSAGGSDNEQFF
TGTGCCAGCTCGGCGGGAGGGTCCGACAATGAGCAGTTCTTC
>TRBJ1-3|-|TRBV7-2|-
CASSQQGGSGNTIYF
TGTGCCAGCAGCCAACAAGGGGGCTCTGGAAACACCATATATTTT
>TRBJ2-7|-|TRBV19|-
CASSIDDGILYEQYF
TGTGCCAGTAGTATAGATGACGGGATACTCTACGAGCAGTACTTC
>TRBJ2-5|-|TRBV13|TRBD2
CASSLGSRTSGRLETQYF
TGTGCCAGCAGCTTAGGTTCCCGGACTAGCGGGAGGTTGGAGACCCAGTACTTC
>TRBJ2-1|-|TRBV7-9|-
CASSPGNNEQFF
TGTGCCAGCAGCCCCGGAAACAATGAGCAGTTCTTC
>TRBJ1-2|-|TRBV15|-
CATSRDNRVKAYGYTF
TGTGCCACCAGCAGGGACAACAGGGTAAAGGCTTATGGCTACACCTTC
>TRBJ1-1|-|TRBV7-9|-
CASSSLMWTEAFF
TGTGCCAGCAGCTCGCTGATGTGGACTGAAGCTTTCTTT
>TRBJ2-6|once|TRBV19|-
CASSEQPLSGANVLTF
TGTGCCAGTAGTGAACAGCCTCTCTCTGGGGCCAACGTCCTGACTTTC
>TRBJ1-2|-|TRBV19|-
CASTWRDYGYTF
TGTGCCAGTACGTGGAGAGACTATGGCTACACCTTC
>TRBJ2-5|-|TRBV5-1|-
CASSLGDTEETQYF
TGCGCCAGCAGCTTGGGAGACACGGAAGAGACCCAGTACTTC
>TRBJ2-7|-|TRBV19|-
CASSISTGSYEQYF
TGTGCCAGTAGTATTTCTACAGGGAGCTACGAGCAGTACTTC
>TRBJ2-7|-|TRBV11-2|-
CASCDRDSSYEQYF
TGTGCCAGCTGCGACCGGGACTCATCCTACGAGCAGTACTTC
>TRBJ2-3|once|TRBV7-8|TRBD2
CASRTTGTSRDTQYF
TGTGCCAGCAGGACAACCGGGACTAGCCGAGATACGCAGTATTTT
>TRBJ2-1|-|TRBV2|-
CASSDRMSSYNEQFF
TGTGCCAGCAGTGATAGAATGAGCTCCTACAATGAGCAGTTCTTC
>TRBJ2-3|-|TRBV7-2|TRBD2
CASSLLAGRTDTQYF
TGTGCCAGCAGCTTACTAGCGGGACGCACAGATACGCAGTATTTT
>TRBJ1-5|-|TRBV14|-
CASSQSDLQPQHF
TGTGCCAGCAGCCAATCCGATCTCCAGCCCCAGCATTTT
>TRBJ1-1|-|TRBV21-1|-
CASSKAWTGSIFRPEAFF
TGTGCCAGCAGCAAAGCATGGACAGGGAGCATTTTTCGCCCTGAAGCTTTCTTT
>TRBJ2-5|-|TRBV6-5|-
CASSYGGPQETQYF
TGTGCCAGCAGTTATGGGGGCCCCCAAGAGACCCAGTACTTC
>TRBJ2-7|-|TRBV9|-
CASSVERDRGYEQYF
TGTGCCAGCAGCGTAGAACGTGACAGAGGCTACGAGCAGTACTTC
>TRBJ2-3|-|TRBV10-1|-
CASSESGTDTQYF
TGCGCCAGCAGCGAGTCGGGCACAGATACGCAGTATTTT
>TRBJ2-7|-|TRBV7-2|TRBD1
CASSSPHRGEHEQYF
TGTGCCAGCAGCTCTCCCCACAGGGGAGAACACGAGCAGTACTTC
>TRBJ2-5|once|TRBV5-4|-
CASSLGQTFQETQYF
TGTGCCAGCAGCTTGGGCCAGACCTTCCAAGAGACCCAGTACTTC
>TRBJ2-2|once|TRBV30|-
CAWSVVAVNTGELFF
TGTGCCTGGAGTGTAGTAGCGGTAAACACCGGGGAGCTGTTTTTT
>TRBJ2-3|-|TRBV7-9|-
CASSIPTDTQYF
TGTGCCAGCAGCATCCCCACAGATACGCAGTATTTT
>TRBJ2-7|-|TRBV18|TRBD1
CASSPGTGDYEQYF
TGTGCCAGCTCCCCCGGGACAGGAGACTACGAGCAGTACTTC
>TRBJ2-5|-|TRBV27|TRBD1
CASSYGTGRETQYF
TGTGCCAGCAGTTACGGGACAGGGCGGGAGACCCAGTACTTC
>TRBJ1-2|once|TRBV29-1|TRBD1
CSVEVPGQGTGGYTF
TGCAGCGTTGAAGTCCCGGGACAGGGGACGGGTGGCTACACCTTC
>TRBJ2-1|-|TRBV5-1|TRBD2
CASSLGGTSVHEQFF
TGCGCCAGCAGCTTAGGGGGGACTAGTGTACATGAGCAGTTCTTC
>TRBJ1-3|-|TRBV6-1|-
CASNLQGSGNTIYF
TGTGCCAGCAACTTACAGGGCTCTGGAAACACCATATATTTT
>TRBJ2-2|-|TRBV2|TRBD2
CASSGMTSGSGELFF
TGTGCCAGCAGTGGTATGACTAGCGGGTCCGGGGAGCTGTTTTTT
>TRBJ2-6|-|TRBV5-4|-
CASSQDRLQSNVLTF
TGTGCCAGCAGCCAAGACCGACTCCAATCCAACGTCCTGACTTTC
>TRBJ1-5|-|TRBV7-3|-
CASSRGIDQPQHF
TGTGCCAGCAGCAGGGGTATCGATCAGCCCCAGCATTTT
>TRBJ2-1|-|TRBV2|-
CASSYSTSNEQFF
TGTGCCAGCAGTTACTCAACTAGCAATGAGCAGTTCTTC
>TRBJ1-2|-|TRBV4-1|-
CASRPLLRGYGYTF
TGCGCCAGCAGACCCTTACTCAGGGGCTATGGCTACACCTTC
>TRBJ1-5|-|TRBV28|-
CASSSQVNQPQHF
TGTGCCAGCAGTTCACAGGTCAATCAGCCCCAGCATTTT
>TRBJ2-5|-|TRBV5-1|-
CASSLDGEETQYF
TGCGCCAGCAGCTTAGATGGGGAAGAGACCCAGTACTTC
>TRBJ2-3|once|TRBV4-2|-
CASSQDLGGGLSTDTQYF
TGTGCCAGCAGCCAAGATTTGGGGGGAGGTCTTAGCACAGATACGCAGTATTTT
>TRBJ2-7|-|TRBV18|TRBD1
CASSPNGQGSYEQYF
TGTGCCAGCTCACCAAACGGACAGGGAAGTTACGAGCAGTACTTC
>TRBJ2-3|-|TRBV6-1|-
CASRGTTDTQYF
TGTGCCAGCAGAGGGACCACAGATACGCAGTATTTT
>TRBJ2-7|-|TRBV28|TRBD1
CASTQGSGEQYF
TGTGCCAGCACACAGGGGTCGGGGGAGCAGTACTTC
>TRBJ2-7|-|TRBV5-1|TRBD1
CASSRDSYEQYF
TGCGCCAGCAGCAGGGACAGCTACGAGCAGTACTTC
>TRBJ1-4|-|TRBV6-6|-
CASSDPGSNEKLFF
TGTGCCAGCAGTGACCCGGGATCTAATGAAAAACTGTTTTTT
>TRBJ2-1|many|TRBV4-2|TRBD2
CASSPGLGTNNEQFF
TGTGCCAGCAGCCCGGGACTAGGGACAAACAATGAGCAGTTCTTC
>TRBJ1-5|few|TRBV19|-
CASEIAGNQPQHF
TGTGCCAGTGAGATAGCGGGAAATCAGCCCCAGCATTTT
>TRBJ1-2|-|TRBV4-3|TRBD1
CASSHNRGNYGYTF
TGCGCCAGCAGCCACAACAGGGGGAACTATGGCTACACCTTC
>TRBJ1-3|-|TRBV9|-
CASSVALGPGNTIYF
TGTGCCAGCAGCGTAGCTCTGGGGCCAGGAAACACCATATATTTT
>TRBJ2-2|-|TRBV9|TRBD1
CASSVGGGAWDTGELFF
TGTGCCAGCAGCGTAGGAGGGGGCGCGTGGGACACCGGGGAGCTGTTTTTT
>TRBJ2-1|-|TRBV7-3|-
CASSYGSNNEQFF
TGTGCCAGCAGCTATGGCAGCAACAATGAGCAGTTCTTC
>TRBJ1-5|-|TRBV15|-
CATSRGGAEGNQPQHF
TGTGCCACCAGCAGAGGGGGGGCAGAGGGCAATCAGCCCCAGCATTTT
>TRBJ1-5|-|TRBV6-6|-
CASSWGANQPQHF
TGTGCCAGCAGTTGGGGGGCTAATCAGCCCCAGCATTTT